This T cell receptor (beta chain) was profiled in a study of blood T cell repertoires in COVID-19. Overall study context: Collection of acute and convalescent COVID-19 samples took place in the United States, Italy and Spain. In each case, the material was cDNA or gDNA derived from T cells, B-cell-depleted T cells, or PBMCs.

Germline V gene data show CDR1 as LNHNV and CDR2 as YYDKDF (reference sequence). The CDR3 totals 15 residues. V was cut by 5 bases and J by 0 bases, with 8 bases left in between. Original data processing: Using reference gene primer amplification, nucleated cell counts were estimated. Measured with immunoSEQ multiplex PCR; TCRdb has only the in-frame clones, and not every one. That table is the source of V, J and clone size, and D and trimming were worked out from the DNA. The sample has 150,000 or so clones, 85% seen once. Sequencing was performed on peripheral blood. This receptor was taken from a human donor with acute or convalescent COVID-19. The donor label of this sample is uncertain. The rearrangement joins TRBV15 to TRBJ2-6; possible D gene TRBD2, 5 bases. DNA for the CDR3: TGTGCCACCAGCGGAGGAGGCTCTGGGGCCAACGTCCTGACTTTC. Translating it yields CATSGGGSGANVLTF.